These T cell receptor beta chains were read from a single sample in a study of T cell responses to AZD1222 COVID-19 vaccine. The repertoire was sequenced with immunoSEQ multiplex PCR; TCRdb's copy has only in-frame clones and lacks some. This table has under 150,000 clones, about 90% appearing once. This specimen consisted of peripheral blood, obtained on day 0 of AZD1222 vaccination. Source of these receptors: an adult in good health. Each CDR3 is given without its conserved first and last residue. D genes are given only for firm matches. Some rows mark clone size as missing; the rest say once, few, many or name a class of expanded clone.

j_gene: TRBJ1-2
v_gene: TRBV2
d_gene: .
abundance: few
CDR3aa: ATTGDGYGYT

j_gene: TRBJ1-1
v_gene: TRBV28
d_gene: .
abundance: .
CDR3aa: ASRVRWSGTEAF

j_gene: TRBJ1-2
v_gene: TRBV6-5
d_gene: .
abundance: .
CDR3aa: ASRDYGYT

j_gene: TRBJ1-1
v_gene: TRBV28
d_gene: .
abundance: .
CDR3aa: ASRFPGLSNTEAF

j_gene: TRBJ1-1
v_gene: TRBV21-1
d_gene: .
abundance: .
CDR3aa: ASSKAPGGTEAF

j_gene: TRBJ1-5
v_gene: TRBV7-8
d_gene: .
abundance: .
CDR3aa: ASSLLGTSLSQPQH

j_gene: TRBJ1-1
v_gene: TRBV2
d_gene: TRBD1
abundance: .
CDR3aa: ASTPGQGMNTEAF

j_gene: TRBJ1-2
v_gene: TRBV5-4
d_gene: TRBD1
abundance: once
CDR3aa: ASSRQTQGAYGYT

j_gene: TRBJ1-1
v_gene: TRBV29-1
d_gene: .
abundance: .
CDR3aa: SVEGEVKIANTEAF

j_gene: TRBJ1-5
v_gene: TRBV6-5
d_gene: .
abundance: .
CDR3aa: ASSLDRGFSPQH

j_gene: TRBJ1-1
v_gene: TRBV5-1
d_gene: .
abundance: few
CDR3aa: ASSQGPVNTEAF

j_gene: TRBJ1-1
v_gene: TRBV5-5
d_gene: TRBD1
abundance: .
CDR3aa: ASSLGDRVMTEAF

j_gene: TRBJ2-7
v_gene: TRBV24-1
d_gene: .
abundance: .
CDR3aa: ATSDSTGNYEQY

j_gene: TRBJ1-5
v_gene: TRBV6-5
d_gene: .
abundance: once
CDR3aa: ASSYQPQH

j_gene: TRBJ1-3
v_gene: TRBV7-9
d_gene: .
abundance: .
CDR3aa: ASRPGVRSGNTIY

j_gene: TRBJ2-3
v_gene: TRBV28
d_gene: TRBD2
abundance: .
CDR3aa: ASSAIPGTSGRHTQY

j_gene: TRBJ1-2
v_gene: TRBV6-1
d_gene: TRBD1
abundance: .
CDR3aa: ASSEALFPGQAGRDGYT

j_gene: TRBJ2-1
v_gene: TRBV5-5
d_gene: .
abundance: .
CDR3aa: ASSLDGYEQF

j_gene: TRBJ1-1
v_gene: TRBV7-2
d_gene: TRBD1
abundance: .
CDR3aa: ASSRRDRGTEAF